This entry features one T cell receptor (beta chain) sequence. Antigen: not known. These data originate in a study of cytomegalovirus exposure and HLA in healthy donors. The protocol was immunoSEQ multiplex PCR, while the TCRdb copy is restricted to in-frame clones and leaves out a portion. This table holds roughly 190,000 clones, around 86% found once. Whole-study findings and limits: A classifier reportedly called cytomegalovirus status with high sensitivity and specificity.

The sequence was collected from a young woman in good health and CMV-seronegative. The sequenced sample consisted of PBMCs.

For the CDR3, the DNA is TGTGCCAGCAGCGTGGCCCGGCGGGACTACAATGAGCAGTTCTTC. This gives the protein CASSVARRDYNEQFF. This rearrangement joins TRBV9 to TRBJ2-1; weak D call: TRBD2 (6 bases). CDR3 length: 15 residues. Germline CDR1 and CDR2: SGDLS and YYNGEE. V gave up 2 bases and J gave up 3 bases, with 12 bases separating them.